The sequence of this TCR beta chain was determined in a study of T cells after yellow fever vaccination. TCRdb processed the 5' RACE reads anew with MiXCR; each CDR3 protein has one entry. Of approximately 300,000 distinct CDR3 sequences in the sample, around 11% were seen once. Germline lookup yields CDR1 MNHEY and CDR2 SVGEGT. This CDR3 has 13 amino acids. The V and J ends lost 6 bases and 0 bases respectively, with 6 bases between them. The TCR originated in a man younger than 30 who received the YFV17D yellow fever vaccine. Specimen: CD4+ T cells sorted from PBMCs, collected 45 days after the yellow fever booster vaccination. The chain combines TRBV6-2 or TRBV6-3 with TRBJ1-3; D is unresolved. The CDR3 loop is CASRRNSGNTIYF. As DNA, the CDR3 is TGTGCCAGCAGGAGGAACTCTGGAAACACCATATATTTT.